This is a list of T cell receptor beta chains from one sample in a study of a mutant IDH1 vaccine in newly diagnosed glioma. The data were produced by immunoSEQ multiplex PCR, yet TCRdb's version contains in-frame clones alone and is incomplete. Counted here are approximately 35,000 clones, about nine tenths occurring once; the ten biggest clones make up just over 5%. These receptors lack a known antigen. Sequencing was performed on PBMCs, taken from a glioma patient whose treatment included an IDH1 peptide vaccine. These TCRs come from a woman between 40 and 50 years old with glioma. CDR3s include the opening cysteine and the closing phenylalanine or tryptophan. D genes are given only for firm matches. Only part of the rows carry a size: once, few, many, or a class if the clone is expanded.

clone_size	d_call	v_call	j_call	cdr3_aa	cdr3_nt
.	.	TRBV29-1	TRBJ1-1	CSVGRAYTEAFF	TGCAGCGTTGGCAGGGCGTACACTGAAGCTTTCTTT
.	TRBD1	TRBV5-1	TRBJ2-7	CASSVNPGQGSYEQYF	TGCGCCAGCAGCGTCAACCCGGGACAGGGCTCCTACGAGCAGTACTTC
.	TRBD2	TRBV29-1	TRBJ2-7	CSYRTSGRGGQYF	TGCAGCTACAGGACTAGCGGGAGAGGTGGGCAGTACTTC
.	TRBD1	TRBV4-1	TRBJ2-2	CASSQFTGGNTGELFF	TGCGCCAGCAGCCAATTTACAGGGGGGAACACCGGGGAGCTGTTTTTT
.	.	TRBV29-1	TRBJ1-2	CSVDPRGEANYGYTF	TGCAGCGTTGATCCGAGGGGGGAGGCTAACTATGGCTACACCTTC
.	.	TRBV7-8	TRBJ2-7	CASSLVVGVTGSYEQYF	TGTGCCAGCAGCTTAGTAGTCGGTGTCACGGGTTCCTACGAGCAGTACTTC
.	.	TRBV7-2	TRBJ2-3	CASSLDYTSTDTQYF	TGTGCCAGCAGCTTAGATTACACGAGCACAGATACGCAGTATTTT
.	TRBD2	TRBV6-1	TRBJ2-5	CASSVRLAGLETQYF	TGTGCCAGCAGTGTACGACTAGCGGGATTGGAGACCCAGTACTTC
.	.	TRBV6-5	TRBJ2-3	CASSYSAGTGDTQYF	TGTGCCAGCAGTTACTCTGCGGGTACAGGAGATACGCAGTATTTT
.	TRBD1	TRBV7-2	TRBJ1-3	CASSLERGLGNTIYF	TGTGCCAGCAGCTTAGAAAGGGGGCTGGGAAACACCATATATTTT
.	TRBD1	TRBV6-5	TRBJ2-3	CASSETGTDTQYF	TGTGCCAGCAGTGAGACAGGGACAGATACGCAGTATTTT
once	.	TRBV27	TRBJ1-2	CASSFRGLYGYTF	TGTGCCAGCAGTTTTAGGGGACTATATGGCTACACCTTC
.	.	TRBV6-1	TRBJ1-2	CASRVNGAPGYTF	TGTGCCAGCAGGGTAAACGGCGCCCCAGGCTACACCTTC
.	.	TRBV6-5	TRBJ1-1	CASSYSYERVWTEAFF	TGTGCCAGCAGTTACTCCTATGAAAGGGTATGGACTGAAGCTTTCTTT
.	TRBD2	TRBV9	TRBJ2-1	CASSVGGLAGDPEFF	TGTGCCAGCAGCGTAGGGGGACTAGCGGGAGACCCCGAGTTCTTC
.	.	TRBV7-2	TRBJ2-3	CASSFPAGPVGRDTDTQYF	TGTGCCAGCAGCTTCCCGGCCGGCCCGGTTGGGCGGGACACAGATACGCAGTATTTT
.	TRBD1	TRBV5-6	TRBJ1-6	CASSRRQGFSPLHF	TGTGCCAGCAGCCGTCGACAGGGCTTTTCACCCCTCCACTTT
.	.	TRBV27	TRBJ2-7	CASSRASGLEQYF	TGTGCCAGCAGTCGGGCCTCCGGTCTCGAGCAGTACTTC
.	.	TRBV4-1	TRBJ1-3	CASSQEAQGSGNTIYF	TGCGCCAGCAGCCAAGAGGCGCAAGGCTCTGGAAACACCATATATTTT
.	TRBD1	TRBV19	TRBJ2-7	CASSSPPKTGGFPLYEQYF	TGTGCCAGTAGTAGCCCCCCTAAGACAGGGGGCTTTCCCCTTTACGAGCAGTACTTC
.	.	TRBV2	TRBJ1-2	CASSGTQERREGYTF	TGTGCCAGCAGTGGTACACAGGAGCGCCGTGAGGGCTACACCTTC
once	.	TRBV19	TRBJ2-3	CATRPWGALTDTQYF	TGTGCCACTCGCCCATGGGGGGCGCTGACAGATACGCAGTATTTT
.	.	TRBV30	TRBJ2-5	CAWSMDNQETQYF	TGTGCCTGGAGCATGGACAACCAAGAGACCCAGTACTTC
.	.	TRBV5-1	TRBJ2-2	CASILGRSQENTGELFF	TGCGCCAGCATCCTGGGAAGGTCCCAGGAGAACACCGGGGAGCTGTTTTTT
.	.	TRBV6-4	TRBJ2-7	CASSEGPGSNYEQYF	TGTGCCAGCAGTGAGGGCCCGGGTTCTAACTACGAGCAGTACTTC
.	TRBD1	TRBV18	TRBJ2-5	CASSSTQGAQGETQYF	TGTGCCAGCTCATCGACACAGGGGGCGCAGGGAGAGACCCAGTACTTC
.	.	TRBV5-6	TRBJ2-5	CASSLVFSQGETQYF	TGTGCCAGCAGCTTGGTTTTTAGCCAAGGGGAGACCCAGTACTTC
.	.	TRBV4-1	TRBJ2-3	CASSQEGRADTQYF	TGCGCCAGCAGCCAAGAAGGAAGAGCAGATACGCAGTATTTT
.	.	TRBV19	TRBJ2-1	CASSIVRDLGQFF	TGTGCCAGTAGTATAGTTCGAGATCTGGGGCAGTTCTTC
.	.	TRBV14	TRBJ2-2	CASSQATGIGELFF	TGTGCCAGCAGCCAAGCCACAGGGATCGGGGAGCTGTTTTTT
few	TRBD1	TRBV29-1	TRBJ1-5	CSVGTGRHQPQHF	TGCAGCGTTGGGACAGGGAGACATCAGCCCCAGCATTTT
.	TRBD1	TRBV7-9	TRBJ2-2	CASSSTGTGLTGELFF	TGTGCCAGCAGCTCAACCGGGACAGGTCTAACCGGGGAGCTGTTTTTT
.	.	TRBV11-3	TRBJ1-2	CASSLWSCAENYGYTF	TGTGCCAGCAGCTTATGGTCATGTGCAGAAAACTATGGCTACACCTTC
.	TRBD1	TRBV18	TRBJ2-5	CASSPQRTGLEWETQYF	TGTGCCAGCTCACCGCAGAGGACAGGTTTAGAGTGGGAGACCCAGTACTTC
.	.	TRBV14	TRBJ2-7	CASSQEGVGTYEQYF	TGTGCCAGCAGCCAAGAAGGGGTTGGGACTTACGAGCAGTACTTC
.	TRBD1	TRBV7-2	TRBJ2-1	CASRRDRGLSYNEQFF	TGTGCCAGCAGAAGGGACAGGGGGCTTTCCTACAATGAGCAGTTCTTC
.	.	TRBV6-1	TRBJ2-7	CASSTGLTSYEQYF	TGTGCCAGCAGTACGGGACTGACCTCCTACGAGCAGTACTTC
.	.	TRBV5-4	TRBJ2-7	CASSAPQAYEQYF	TGTGCCAGCAGCGCCCCGCAGGCCTACGAGCAGTACTTC
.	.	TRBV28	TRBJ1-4	CASKRGIHEKLFF	TGTGCCAGCAAACGGGGGATCCATGAAAAACTGTTTTTT
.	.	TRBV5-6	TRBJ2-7	CASSLVGYYEQYF	TGTGCCAGCAGCTTAGTAGGCTACTACGAGCAGTACTTC
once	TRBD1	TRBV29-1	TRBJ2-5	CSVREDRVGETQYF	TGCAGCGTCCGAGAAGACAGGGTTGGAGAGACCCAGTACTTC
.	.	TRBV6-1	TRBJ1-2	CASTQTGTQGSYTF	TGTGCCAGCACTCAAACCGGGACCCAAGGGAGCTACACCTTC
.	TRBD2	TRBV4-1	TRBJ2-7	CASSQTSGSFYEQYF	TGCGCCAGCAGCCAGACTAGCGGGAGCTTCTACGAGCAGTACTTC
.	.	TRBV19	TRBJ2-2	CASSWRGRGTGELFF	TGTGCCAGTAGTTGGCGGGGCCGCGGCACCGGGGAGCTGTTTTTT
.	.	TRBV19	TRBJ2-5	CASHLGAETQYF	TGTGCCAGTCATTTGGGGGCAGAGACCCAGTACTTC
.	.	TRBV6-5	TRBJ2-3	CASSPSHVTDTQYF	TGTGCCAGCAGTCCATCGCATGTCACAGATACGCAGTATTTT
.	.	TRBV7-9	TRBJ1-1	CASSLQGIGNTEAFF	TGTGCCAGCAGCTTGCAGGGGATCGGGAACACTGAAGCTTTCTTT
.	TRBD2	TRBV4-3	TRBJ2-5	CASSQDQAWRGGETQYF	TGCGCCAGCAGCCAAGACCAGGCGTGGCGGGGGGGTGAGACCCAGTACTTC
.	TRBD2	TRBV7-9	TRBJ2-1	CASSLGLAGGIFSNEQFF	TGTGCCAGCAGCTTGGGACTAGCGGGAGGGATTTTTTCGAATGAGCAGTTCTTC
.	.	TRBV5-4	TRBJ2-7	CASSLGGIGTYEQYF	TGTGCCAGCAGCTTGGGAGGGATAGGGACCTACGAGCAGTACTTC
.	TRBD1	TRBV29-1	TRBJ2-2	CSVVTGVNTGELFF	TGCAGCGTTGTAACAGGGGTTAACACCGGGGAGCTGTTTTTT
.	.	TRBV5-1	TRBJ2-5	CASSLGLQYQETQYF	TGCGCCAGCAGCTTGGGCCTCCAGTACCAAGAGACCCAGTACTTC
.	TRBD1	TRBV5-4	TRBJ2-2	CASSLRQGETGELFF	TGTGCCAGCAGCTTGCGGCAGGGGGAAACCGGGGAGCTGTTTTTT
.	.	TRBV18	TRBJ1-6	CASSPQGKERGRGDSPLHF	TGTGCCAGCTCACCCCAGGGAAAGGAGCGGGGAAGGGGGGATTCACCCCTCCACTTT